These 19 T cell receptor beta chains share one sample of origin, sequenced in a study of pediatric ulcerative colitis. Sequencing was performed with immunoSEQ multiplex PCR; in TCRdb, only in-frame clones are kept and a portion is missing. The sample comprises tens of thousands of clones, 70% to 90% of which are singletons, and roughly 3% rests with the top ten. Sequencing was performed on blood. These receptors were taken from a boy aged 5-17 years with severe ulcerative colitis.

This chain joins TRBV18 and TRBJ2-1, with TRBD1 matching 8 bases. V dropped 3 bases and J dropped 4; count of bases not matched to a gene: 8. Germline V gives CDR1 KGHSH, CDR2 LQKENI. CDR3 length equals 16 residues. The CDR3 DNA sequence: TGTGCCAGCTCACCCCAGGACAGGGCTGCGTACAATGAGCAGTTCTTC. Its protein product is CASSPQDRAAYNEQFF.

CDR3 region: CASSYVGLAKNIQYF. CDR3 coding DNA: TGTGCCAGCAGTTACGTAGGGCTAGCCAAAAACATTCAGTACTTC. J is TRBJ2-4 and V is TRBV6-5; no firm D call. Germline V CDR1 and CDR2: MNHEY, SVGAGI. This CDR3 is 15 amino acids long. The ends were cut back, 2 bases at V and 0 bases at J, with 8 bases in the middle.

This chain links TRBV29-1 with TRBJ1-1; no definite D call. The CDR3 is made up of 11 amino acids. The V gene's germline CDR1 is SQVTM and CDR2 ANQGSEA. Between the trimmed V and J ends, which lost 4 bases and 9 bases, there was a span of 12 bases. The CDR3: CSVGSGSKAFF. DNA of the CDR3: TGCAGCGTTGGGTCCGGGTCAAAAGCTTTCTTT.

This clone was observed once. This chain joins TRBV5-4 and TRBJ2-3; 9 bases are shared with TRBD1. Germline-derived CDR1 and CDR2 are SGHNT and YYREEE (reference sequence). This CDR3 is 15 amino acids long. The V segment lost 4 bases and the J segment 4 bases; nucleotides outside the gene matches: 7. CDR3 in amino acids: CASSSGQGRADTQYF. CDR3 coding DNA: TGTGCCAGCAGCAGCGGACAGGGGAGAGCAGATACGCAGTATTTT.

The V and J genes are TRBV4-1 and TRBJ2-3; 7 bases are a match to TRBD1. Germline V gene sequence: CDR1 MGHRA, CDR2 YSYEKL. J lost 1 base, V lost 0 bases, and 13 bases had no gene match. The length of the CDR3 is 19 residues. In DNA, the CDR3 is TGCGCCAGCAGCCAAGACCTAAAAACCCCAGGGGGTGGCACAGATACGCAGTATTTT. It translates to CASSQDLKTPGGGTDTQYF.

The chain recombines TRBV11-2 with TRBJ2-1; 9 positions match TRBD2. This CDR3 region has 14 residues. CDR1 is SGHAT and CDR2 is FQNNGV in the germline V gene. Germline trimming cut 3 bases from V and 4 bases from J; bases unmatched to any gene: 1. CDR3 DNA sequence: TGTGCCAGCAGCTTGACTAGCGGTTACAATGAGCAGTTCTTC. It specifies CASSLTSGYNEQFF. Full variable domain (outside the CDR3, taken from reference TRBV11-2 and TRBJ2-1): EAGVAQSPRYKIIEKRQSVAFWCNPISGHATLYWYQQILGQGPKLLIQFQNNGVVDDSQLPKDRFSAERLKGVDSTLKIQPAKLEDSAVYLCASSLTSGYNEQFFGPGTRLTVL.

The V gene is TRBV4-1, the J gene TRBJ1-1, with D possibly being TRBD1 (6 bases). This CDR3 region has 15 residues. Trimming shortened V by 3 bases and J by 4 bases, and 15 bases separated the two germline ends. Germline V gives CDR1 MGHRA, CDR2 YSYEKL. CDR3 in amino acids: CASSHGDTRVTEAFF. The CDR3 DNA reads as TGCGCCAGCAGCCATGGGGACACGCGCGTCACTGAAGCTTTCTTT.

The chain joins TRBV5-1 to TRBJ2-7, with D possibly matching TRBD2 (6 bases). The germline V gene has CDR1 SGHRS and CDR2 YFSETQ. The CDR3 loop spans 16 amino acids. Trimming removed 0 bases from V and 1 base from J, with 14 bases in between. The chain's CDR3 is CASSLVEGLYSYEQYF. The CDR3, as DNA: TGCGCCAGCAGCTTGGTGGAGGGCCTATATTCCTACGAGCAGTACTTC.

The V call is TRBV7-6, the J call TRBJ2-7; a possible D gene is TRBD2 (5 bases). V gave up 1 base and J gave up 3 bases, with 10 bases separating them. The CDR3 totals 14 residues. Germline V gene sequence: CDR1 SGHVS, CDR2 FNYEAQ. The CDR3 sequence: CASSLGDGSYEQYF. CDR3 sequence (DNA): TGTGCCAGCAGCTTAGGGGATGGGAGCTACGAGCAGTACTTC.

The chain couples TRBV15 to TRBJ2-2; 10 nucleotides match TRBD2. V lost 1 base and J lost 6; bases outside the gene matches: 8. The CDR3 contains 17 residues. CDR1 and CDR2 (germline): LNHNV, YYDKDF (reference sequence). CDR3 protein: CATSRGFSGRAPGELFF. The CDR3 DNA is TGTGCCACCAGCAGAGGTTTCAGCGGGAGGGCCCCCGGGGAGCTGTTTTTT.

V usage is TRBV10-3 and J usage is TRBJ2-7; TRBD1 agrees at 12 bases. Germline V gene data show CDR1 as ENHRY and CDR2 as SYGVKD. The CDR3 length is 14 residues. V lost 6 bases, J lost 6 bases, and 6 bases stayed unmatched. CDR3 region: CAIRSGTGGFEQYF. CDR3 nucleotide sequence: TGTGCCATCAGGTCCGGGACAGGGGGCTTCGAGCAGTACTTC.

The rearrangement uses TRBV7-6 and TRBJ2-2, with D hard to call. The CDR3 totals 16 residues. CDR1 and CDR2 from the germline V gene are SGHVS and FNYEAQ. The ends were cut back, 3 bases at V and 2 bases at J, with 13 bases in the middle. The CDR3 nucleotides are TGTGCCAGCAGCTTCCCATTTGTGGGCAACACCGGGGAGCTGTTTTTT. Its translation is CASSFPFVGNTGELFF. Full variable domain (remainder filled in from reference TRBV7-6 and TRBJ2-2): GAGVSQSPRYKVTKRGQDVALRCDPISGHVSLYWYRQALGQGPEFLTYFNYEAQQDKSGLPNDRFSAERPEGSISTLTIQRTEQRDSAMYRCASSFPFVGNTGELFFGEGSRLTVL.

The chain combines TRBV27 with TRBJ2-7; perhaps D is TRBD1 or TRBD2 (5 bases each). V dropped 5 bases and J dropped 0 bases, with 11 bases sitting between them. Germline CDR1 and CDR2: MNHEY and SMNVEV (reference sequence). The CDR3 covers 14 residues. CDR3 in amino acids: CASSDGAASYEQYF. As DNA, the CDR3 is TGTGCCAGCAGTGACGGGGCCGCCTCCTACGAGCAGTACTTC.

This rearrangement joins TRBV18 to TRBJ1-2; possibly TRBD1 for D (5 bases). Germline V gene sequence: CDR1 KGHSH, CDR2 LQKENI. The CDR3 is 15 residues long. The germline V and J ends were trimmed by 3 bases and 4 bases, with 15 bases remaining between them. CDR3 region: CASSPGEVNSYGYTF. In nucleotides, the CDR3 is TGTGCCAGCTCACCGGGGGAGGTCAACTCCTATGGCTACACCTTC.

The rearrangement uses TRBV27 and TRBJ2-7; TRBD1 matches at 10 bases. Unmatched junction bases numbered 8, after V lost 6 bases and J lost 3 bases. The CDR3 extends over 15 amino acids. CDR1 and CDR2 from the germline V gene are MNHEY and SMNVEV (reference sequence). CDR3 protein: CASSTLGDRGYEQYF. CDR3 DNA: TGTGCCAGCAGCACCCTCGGGGACAGGGGCTACGAGCAGTACTTC.

J is TRBJ2-1 and V is TRBV6-4, with 7 bases lining up with TRBD2. Trimming removed 3 bases from V and 0 bases from J; junction bases left unmatched: 2. The CDR3 has 15 residues. Germline CDR1 and CDR2: MRHNA and SNTAGT. The CDR3 reads CASSESSGSYNEQFF. CDR3 bases: TGTGCCAGCAGTGAGTCTAGCGGCTCCTACAATGAGCAGTTCTTC.

The chain is built from TRBV11-2 and TRBJ2-5, with 9 bases aligning to TRBD1. This CDR3 comprises 15 residues. V lost 4 bases to trimming and J lost 6 bases; unmatched junction nucleotides: 9. Looked up from germline, CDR1 is SGHAT and CDR2 is FQNNGV. The CDR3: CASSSATGGGKTQYF. In DNA form, the CDR3 reads TGTGCCAGCAGCTCGGCTACAGGGGGCGGGAAGACCCAGTACTTC. The whole variable domain, filled in from reference TRBV11-2 and TRBJ2-5, reads EAGVAQSPRYKIIEKRQSVAFWCNPISGHATLYWYQQILGQGPKLLIQFQNNGVVDDSQLPKDRFSAERLKGVDSTLKIQPAKLEDSAVYLCASSSATGGGKTQYFGPGTRLLVL.

The chain carries TRBV9 and TRBJ2-1; D may be TRBD2 (6 bases). V shed 3 bases and J shed 8 bases, with 18 bases lying between them. The CDR3 is 15 residues long. Per the germline V gene, CDR1 is SGDLS and CDR2 is YYNGEE. In DNA form, the CDR3 reads TGTGCCAGCAGCGCAGAATCCCGGGGGATTGATGAGCAGTTCTTC. Protein sequence: CASSAESRGIDEQFF.

CDR3 sequence: CASSPLLIANYGYTF. As DNA, the CDR3 is TGTGCCAGCAGTCCCCTACTTATAGCTAACTATGGCTACACCTTC. This chain joins TRBV27 and TRBJ1-2; D gene ambiguous. Germline V CDR1 and CDR2: MNHEY, SMNVEV (reference sequence). This CDR3 region has 15 residues. Trimming left V 5 bases short and J 0 bases short, with 13 bases between.